Each of the 14 T cell receptor beta chains below was sequenced from the same sample in a study of blood T cell repertoires in COVID-19. Using immunoSEQ multiplex PCR, the repertoire was profiled, and TCRdb retains in-frame clones only, with some absent. This sample yields roughly 230,000 clones, of which about four fifths are seen a single time; approximately 3.1% belongs to the top ten. Sequencing input: PBMCs or T cells enriched from blood (not recorded which). The origin of the receptors is an older woman who had recovered from COVID-19.

The genes are TRBV2 and TRBJ1-2, with D maybe TRBD1 (5 bases). CDR3 size: 14 residues. The V gene lost 6 bases and the J gene lost 8 bases, with 19 bases spanning the gap. Germline V gene sequence: CDR1 SNHLY, CDR2 FYNNEI. The CDR3 bases are TGTGCCAGCAGCCCCTCGGGGGACTGGGAAGGCTACACCTTC. This codes for CASSPSGDWEGYTF.

J is TRBJ2-1 and V is TRBV4-1; 9 bases are shared with TRBD1. The CDR3 runs to 16 residues. From germline, CDR1 is MGHRA and CDR2 YSYEKL. V lost 3 bases and J lost 7; bases outside the gene matches: 10. The CDR3 nucleotides are TGCGCCAGCAGCCAGGGGGACGGGACAGGGAGGAATGAGCAGTTCTTC. Its translation is CASSQGDGTGRNEQFF.

The chain links TRBV2 to TRBJ2-7; TRBD1 agrees at 9 bases. CDR1 is SNHLY, CDR2 FYNNEI, per germline. The CDR3 consists of 16 residues. With V trimmed by 7 bases and J by 7 bases, 17 bases remained unmatched. The CDR3 reads CASIPDRDRVPREQYF. In DNA form, the CDR3 reads TGTGCCAGCATCCCCGACCGGGACAGGGTACCAAGGGAGCAGTACTTC.

This chain links TRBV7-2 with TRBJ2-7; D is possibly TRBD1 (5 bases). Trimming left V 8 bases short and J 0 bases short, with 11 bases between. Germline CDR1 SGHTA, CDR2 FQGNSA. The CDR3 sequence is 13 residues long. This CDR3 is CASAGQSSYEQYF. The CDR3, as DNA: TGTGCCAGCGCCGGACAAAGCTCCTACGAGCAGTACTTC.

The rearrangement links TRBV5-1 to TRBJ2-3; 8 positions agree with TRBD2. J gave up 4 bases and V 3 bases, and 7 bases lay outside the gene matches. Germline CDR1 SGHRS, CDR2 YFSETQ. The CDR3 spans 15 residues. CDR3 bases: TGCGCCAGCAGCTCCGGGACGGGAGGGTCAGATACGCAGTATTTT. Its protein is CASSSGTGGSDTQYF.

This clone was counted between two and nine times. V and J are TRBV7-9 and TRBJ2-3, with TRBD2 identical over 14 bases. Trimming at V came to 4 bases and at J to 8 bases, leaving 8 bases not matched to a gene. CDR3 length equals 16 residues. Germline V gene lookup returns CDR1 SEHNR and CDR2 FQNEAQ (reference sequence). The DNA of the CDR3 is TGTGCCAGCAGCTCGCCGGGACTAGCGGGAGTTGGTACGCAGTATTTT. Residues: CASSSPGLAGVGTQYF.

The CDR3 sequence is CASSQNGPRGEAFF. CDR3 nucleotides: TGTGCCAGCAGCCAAAACGGGCCCAGGGGGGAAGCTTTCTTT. V is TRBV3-1 (or the pseudogene TRBV3-2) and J is TRBJ1-1; the match to TRBD1 covers 7 bases. With V trimmed by 2 bases and J by 8 bases, 8 bases remained unmatched. Germline CDR1 reads LGHDT; CDR2 reads YNNKEL (reference sequence). The CDR3 runs to 14 residues.

The V and J genes are TRBV5-4 and TRBJ2-2; maybe TRBD1 (5 bases). Germline assignment: CDR1 SGHNT and CDR2 YYREEE (reference sequence). The CDR3 covers 16 residues. Trimming shortened V by 1 base and J by 0 bases, and 10 bases separated the two germline ends. CDR3 sequence (DNA): TGTGCCAGCAGCTTGAATAGGGGTTCGAACACCGGGGAGCTGTTTTTT. Translating gives CASSLNRGSNTGELFF.

V is TRBV24-1 and J is TRBJ2-5, with TRBD1 identical over 7 bases. The ends lost 4 bases at V and 3 bases at J; junction bases unmatched: 4. From germline, CDR1 is KGHDR and CDR2 SFDVKD. The CDR3 totals 14 residues. The CDR3 region is CATSESGTEETQYF. The CDR3 bases are TGTGCCACCAGTGAGAGTGGGACAGAAGAGACCCAGTACTTC.

This clone has just a few counts. The chain uses TRBV7-2 and TRBJ2-6; D might be TRBD2 (5 bases). Deletions cut 4 bases from V and 1 base from J, with 11 bases between. CDR1 and CDR2 (germline): SGHTA, FQGNSA. The CDR3 has 16 residues. Here the CDR3 reads CASSSSLGSGANVLTF. The CDR3 nucleotides are TGTGCCAGCAGCTCCTCACTAGGTTCTGGGGCCAACGTCCTGACTTTC. The complete variable domain, with remaining parts taken from reference TRBV7-2 and TRBJ2-6, reads GAGVSQSPSNKVTEKGKDVELRCDPISGHTALYWYRQSLGQGLEFLIYFQGNSAPDKSGLPSDRFSAERTGGSVSTLTIQRTQQEDSAVYLCASSSSLGSGANVLTFGAGSRLTVL.

The chain recombines TRBV11-2 with TRBJ2-7, with TRBD1 identical over 8 bases. Per germline, CDR1 SGHAT and CDR2 FQNNGV. V shed 4 bases, J shed 6 bases, and the junction held 5 bases outside the gene matches. The CDR3 is 13 amino acids. The CDR3 nucleotides read TGTGCCAGCAGCTCCATCAGGGGGCGCGAGCAGTACTTC. Translated: CASSSIRGREQYF.

The V and J genes are TRBV7-8 and TRBJ1-3, with D perhaps matching TRBD1 (5 bases). Germline CDR1 is SGHVS and CDR2 is FQNEAQ. V was clipped by 5 bases and J by 4 bases, with 12 bases between them. This CDR3 has 14 amino acids. The CDR3 DNA reads TGTGCCAGCAGCCCCTCACAGGTGGGAAACACCATATATTTT. Translated, it gives CASSPSQVGNTIYF. Using reference TRBV7-8 and TRBJ1-3 for the parts outside the CDR3, the full variable domain is GAGVSQSPRYKVAKRGQDVALRCDPISGHVSLFWYQQALGQGPEFLTYFQNEAQLDKSGLPSDRFFAERPEGSVSTLKIQRTQQEDSAVYLCASSPSQVGNTIYFGEGSWLTVV.

The J gene is TRBJ2-3, the V gene TRBV10-1; 12 bases fit TRBD2. Germline V gene data show CDR1 as WNHNN and CDR2 as SYGVQD (reference sequence). This CDR3 has 19 residues. With 2 bases clipped from V and 6 bases from J, the junction kept 15 bases outside the gene matches. CDR3 coding DNA: TGCGCCAGCAGTGAGGCCCAGGGGACTAGCGGGTTTACGCCGGATACGCAGTATTTT. Amino acids: CASSEAQGTSGFTPDTQYF.

The chain uses TRBV10-3 and TRBJ1-5; D unresolved. Germline values: CDR1 ENHRY, CDR2 SYGVKD. This CDR3 has 17 residues. Trimming shortened V by 0 bases and J by 0 bases, and 12 bases separated the two germline ends. CDR3 nucleotide sequence: TGTGCCATCAGTGAGTCGGAATCGGGGAATAGCAATCAGCCCCAGCATTTT. It specifies CAISESESGNSNQPQHF.